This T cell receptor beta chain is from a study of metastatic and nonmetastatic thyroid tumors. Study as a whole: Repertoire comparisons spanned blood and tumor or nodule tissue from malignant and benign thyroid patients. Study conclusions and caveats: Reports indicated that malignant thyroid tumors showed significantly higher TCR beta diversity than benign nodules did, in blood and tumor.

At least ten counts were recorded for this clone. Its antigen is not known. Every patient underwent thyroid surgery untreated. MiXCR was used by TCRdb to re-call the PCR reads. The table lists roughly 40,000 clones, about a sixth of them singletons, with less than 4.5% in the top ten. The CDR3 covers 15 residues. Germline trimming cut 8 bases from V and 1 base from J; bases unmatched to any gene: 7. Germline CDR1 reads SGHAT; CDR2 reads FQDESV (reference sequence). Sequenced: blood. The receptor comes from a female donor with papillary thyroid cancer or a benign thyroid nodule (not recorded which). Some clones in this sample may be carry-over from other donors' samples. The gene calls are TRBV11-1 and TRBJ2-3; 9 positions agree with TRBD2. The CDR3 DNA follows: TGTGCCAGCTTTGCGGGAGGGCCCGGCACAGATACGCAGTATTTT. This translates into CASFAGGPGTDTQYF.